Below, one T cell receptor (beta chain) is given with its context. These data are taken from a study of blood T cell repertoires in COVID-19. Here immunoSEQ multiplex PCR was the method, and the copy in TCRdb shows in-frame clones only, minus some. This sample yields 170,000 or so clones, of which about 72% are seen a single time; about 18% belongs to the top ten. Recruits, aged roughly 18 to 89 years, lived in 24 US areas. V was shortened by 0 bases and J by 3 bases, with 8 bases between the two germline ends. This CDR3 region has 13 residues. Germline assignment: CDR1 SQVTM and CDR2 ANQGSEA. The TCR originated in a woman between 50 and 59 years old who had recovered from COVID-19. The sample taken for sequencing was PBMCs or T cells enriched from blood (not recorded which). The chain employs TRBV29-1 and TRBJ1-1; D call uncertain. The CDR3 region is CSVEDRGYTEAFF. Here the CDR3 DNA reads TGCAGCGTTGAAGATCGGGGATACACTGAAGCTTTCTTT.